A single sample gave rise to the 7 T cell receptor beta chains below, sequenced in a study of T cell repertoires in cytomegalovirus infection (dated by TCRdb to the late 2010s). These receptors' antigens are unknown. TCRdb shows the sequencer as Illumina HiSeq 1500. The public reads were run again by TCRdb, first through fastp at Q25 and then through MiXCR, and only productive beta chains were kept. Records with the same CDR3 protein are collapsed into one entry carrying the most frequent genes and DNA. This sample lists about 900,000 distinct CDR3 sequences; roughly 30% were detected once. The ten largest clones capture around an eighth of the sample. Taken with the paper, the label for treatment or condition translates to: in vitro stimulation with specific CMV peptide epitopes to enrich CMV-specific T cells. Sequences were derived from cultured CD8+ T cells from PBMCs, sampled from culture after CMV antigen stimulation. These TCRs come from a human donor in good health (CMV status not recorded). Some clones in this sample may be carry-over from other donors' samples.

This clonotype occurred a few times. The chain links TRBV27 to TRBJ2-3; maybe TRBD1 (6 bases). This CDR3 spans 15 amino acids. CDR1 is MNHEY, CDR2 SMNVEV, per germline (reference sequence). The ends were cut back, 4 bases at V and 6 bases at J, with 17 bases in the middle. The CDR3 DNA follows: TGTGCCAGCAGTTCAGATCAGGGGTTTGGGGATACGCAGTATTTT. This sequence encodes CASSSDQGFGDTQYF.

This clonotype has only a few counts. This sequence joins TRBV29-1 and TRBJ2-2; 13 positions match TRBD2. CDR1 and CDR2 from the germline V gene are SQVTM and ANQGSEA. Trimming at V came to 0 bases and at J to 0 bases, leaving 16 bases not matched to a gene. This CDR3 has 22 amino acids. DNA for the CDR3: TGCAGCGTTGAAGACGCGGGTCTGGACGGACTAGCGGGGGTCACGAACACCGGGGAGCTGTTTTTT. Encoded protein: CSVEDAGLDGLAGVTNTGELFF.

In this sample, this clonotype turned up once. J is TRBJ2-1 and V is TRBV5-4, with 7 positions matching TRBD2. V trimming: 4 bases; J trimming: 5 bases; junction bases outside the gene matches: 9. The CDR3 covers 15 residues. The germline V gene has CDR1 SGHNT and CDR2 YYREEE (reference sequence). CDR3: CASSPAAGTDNEQFF. CDR3 DNA sequence: TGTGCCAGCAGCCCAGCAGCGGGGACTGACAATGAGCAGTTCTTC.

The rearrangement uses TRBV27 and TRBJ1-2; D perhaps matches TRBD1 (6 bases). V dropped 3 bases and J dropped 2 bases, with 13 bases sitting between them. From germline, CDR1 is MNHEY and CDR2 SMNVEV (reference sequence). The CDR3 length is 15 residues. The CDR3 loop is CASSFGTPLNYGYTF. CDR3 nucleotide sequence: TGTGCCAGCAGTTTTGGGACACCGTTAAACTATGGCTACACCTTC.

This sequence joins TRBV12-3 or TRBV12-4 and TRBJ1-1; possible D gene TRBD1, 6 bases. V gave up 6 bases and J gave up 4 bases, with 15 bases separating them. This CDR3 comprises 14 residues. Here the CDR3 reads CASSLAGEVTEAFF. CDR3 nucleotides: TGTGCCAGCAGCCTTGCAGGGGAGGTCACTGAAGCTTTCTTT.

A few counts support this clonotype. The chain is built from TRBV27 and TRBJ2-3, with D unclear. The CDR3 consists of 12 residues. V was pared by 6 bases and J by 3 bases, with 7 bases between. Germline V gives CDR1 MNHEY, CDR2 SMNVEV (reference sequence). CDR3: CASSPATDTQYF. The CDR3 nucleotides are TGTGCCAGCAGCCCGGCGACAGATACGCAGTATTTT.

Comments on this clonotype: This sequence may be a read error, since a much larger clone differs from it by one base. J is TRBJ1-1 and V is TRBV7-3; TRBD1 might be the D (5 bases). V lost 2 bases and J 6 bases, leaving 16 bases between the germline ends. This CDR3 has 15 residues. Per the germline V gene, CDR1 is SGHTA and CDR2 is FQGTGA. The CDR3 DNA is TGTGCCAGCAGCTTACGGGGAGCGGGGACCCCTGAAGCTTTCTTT. Its translation: CASSLRGAGTPEAFF.